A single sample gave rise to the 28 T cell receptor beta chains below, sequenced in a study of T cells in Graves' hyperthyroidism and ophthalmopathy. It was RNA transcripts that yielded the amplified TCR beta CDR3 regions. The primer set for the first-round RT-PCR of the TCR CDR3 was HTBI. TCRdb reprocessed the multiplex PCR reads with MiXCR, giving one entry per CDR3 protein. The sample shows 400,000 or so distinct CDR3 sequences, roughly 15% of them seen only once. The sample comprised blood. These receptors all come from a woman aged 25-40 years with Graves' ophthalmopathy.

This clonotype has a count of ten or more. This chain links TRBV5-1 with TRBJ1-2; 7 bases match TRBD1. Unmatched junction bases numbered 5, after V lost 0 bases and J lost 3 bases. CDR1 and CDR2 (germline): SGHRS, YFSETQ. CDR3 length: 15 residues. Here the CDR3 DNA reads TGCGCCAGCAGCTTGGCGGCAGGGGGGGACTATGGCTACACCTTC. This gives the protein CASSLAAGGDYGYTF.

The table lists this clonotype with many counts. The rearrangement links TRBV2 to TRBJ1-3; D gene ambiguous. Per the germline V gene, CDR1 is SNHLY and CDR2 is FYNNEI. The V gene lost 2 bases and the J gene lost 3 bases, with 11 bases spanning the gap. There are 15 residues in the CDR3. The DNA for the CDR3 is TGTGCCAGCAGTGAATCGGCAGGAGGTGGAAACACCATATATTTT. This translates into CASSESAGGGNTIYF.

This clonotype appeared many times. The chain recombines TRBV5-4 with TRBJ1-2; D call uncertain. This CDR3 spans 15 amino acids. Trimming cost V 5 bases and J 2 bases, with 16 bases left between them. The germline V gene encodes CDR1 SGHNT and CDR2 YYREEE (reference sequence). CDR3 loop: CASRPTGQANYGYTF. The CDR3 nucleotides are TGTGCCAGCAGACCTACGGGCCAGGCCAACTATGGCTACACCTTC. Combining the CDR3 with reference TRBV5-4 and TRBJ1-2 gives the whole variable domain ETGVTQSPTHLIKTRGQQVTLRCSSQSGHNTVSWYQQALGQGPQFIFQYYREEENGRGNFPPRFSGLQFPNYSSELNVNALELDDSALYLCASRPTGQANYGYTFGSGTRLTVV.

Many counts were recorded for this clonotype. In nucleotides, the CDR3 is TGTGCCAGCAGCAACGACAGGAGAAACACCGGGGAGCTGTTTTTT. Its protein product is CASSNDRRNTGELFF. The chain couples TRBV7-2 to TRBJ2-2; TRBD1 might be the D (6 bases). This CDR3 region has 15 residues. CDR1 and CDR2 from the germline V gene are SGHTA and FQGNSA. With 5 bases removed from V and 2 bases from J, the gap between germline ends came to 12 bases.

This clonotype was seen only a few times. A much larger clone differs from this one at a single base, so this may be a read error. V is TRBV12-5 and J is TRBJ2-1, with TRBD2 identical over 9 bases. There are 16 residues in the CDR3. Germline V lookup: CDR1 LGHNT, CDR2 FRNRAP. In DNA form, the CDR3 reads TGTGCTAGTGGTTTGACTCTAGCGGGGACCTACAGTGAGCAGTTCTTC. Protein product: CASGLTLAGTYSEQFF.

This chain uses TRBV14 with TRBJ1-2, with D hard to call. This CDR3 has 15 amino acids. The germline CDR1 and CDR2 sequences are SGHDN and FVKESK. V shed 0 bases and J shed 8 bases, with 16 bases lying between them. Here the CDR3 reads CASSQESWWLGGYTF. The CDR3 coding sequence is TGTGCCAGCAGCCAAGAGTCATGGTGGCTTGGAGGCTACACCTTC.

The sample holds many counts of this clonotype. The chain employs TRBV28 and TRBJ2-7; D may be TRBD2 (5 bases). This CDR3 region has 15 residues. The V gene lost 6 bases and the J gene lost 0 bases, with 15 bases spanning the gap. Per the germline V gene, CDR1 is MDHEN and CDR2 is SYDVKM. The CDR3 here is CASRPYAGSSYEQYF. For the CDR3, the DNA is TGTGCCAGCAGACCCTACGCGGGCAGCTCCTACGAGCAGTACTTC.

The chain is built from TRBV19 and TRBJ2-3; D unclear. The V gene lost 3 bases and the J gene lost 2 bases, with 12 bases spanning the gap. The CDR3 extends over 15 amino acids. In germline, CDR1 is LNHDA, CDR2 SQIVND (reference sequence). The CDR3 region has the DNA TGTGCCAGTAGTATGTCTGGGCGGAACACAGATACGCAGTATTTT. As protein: CASSMSGRNTDTQYF.

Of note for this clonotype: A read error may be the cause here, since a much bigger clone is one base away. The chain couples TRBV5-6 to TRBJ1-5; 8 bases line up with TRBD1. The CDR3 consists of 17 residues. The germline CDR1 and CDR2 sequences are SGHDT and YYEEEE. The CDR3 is CASSLEGRGRLNHPQHF. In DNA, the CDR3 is TGTGCCAGCAGCTTGGAGGGCAGGGGGCGCCTTAATCATCCCCAGCATTTT.

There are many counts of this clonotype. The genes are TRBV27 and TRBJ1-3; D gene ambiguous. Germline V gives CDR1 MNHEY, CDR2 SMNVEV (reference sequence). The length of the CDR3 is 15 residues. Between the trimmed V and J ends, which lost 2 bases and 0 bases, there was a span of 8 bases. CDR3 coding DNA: TGTGCCAGCAGTTTAAGAGGGTCCTCTGGAAACACCATATATTTT. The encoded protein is CASSLRGSSGNTIYF.

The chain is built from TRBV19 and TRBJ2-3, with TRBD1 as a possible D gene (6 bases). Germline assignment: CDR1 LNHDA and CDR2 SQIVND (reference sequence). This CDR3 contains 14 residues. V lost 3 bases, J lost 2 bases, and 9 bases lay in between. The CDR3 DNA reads TGTGCCAGTAGTATTGGACAGAACACAGATACGCAGTATTTT. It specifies CASSIGQNTDTQYF.

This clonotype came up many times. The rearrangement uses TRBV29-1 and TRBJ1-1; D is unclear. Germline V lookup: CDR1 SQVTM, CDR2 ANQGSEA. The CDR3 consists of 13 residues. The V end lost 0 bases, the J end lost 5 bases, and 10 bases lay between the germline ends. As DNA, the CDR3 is TGCAGCGTTGAAGATCTTCGGGAAACTGAAGCTTTCTTT. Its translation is CSVEDLRETEAFF.

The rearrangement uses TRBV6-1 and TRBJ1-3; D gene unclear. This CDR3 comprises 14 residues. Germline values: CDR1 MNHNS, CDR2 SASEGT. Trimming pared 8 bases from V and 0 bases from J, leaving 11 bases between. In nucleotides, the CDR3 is TGTGCCAGCCTCGCCCTAACCTCTGGAAACACCATATATTTT. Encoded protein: CASLALTSGNTIYF.

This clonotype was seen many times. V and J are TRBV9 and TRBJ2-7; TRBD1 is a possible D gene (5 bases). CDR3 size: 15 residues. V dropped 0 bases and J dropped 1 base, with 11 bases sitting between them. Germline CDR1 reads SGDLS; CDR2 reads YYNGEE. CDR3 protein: CASSVAAGNSYEQYF. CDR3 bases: TGTGCCAGCAGCGTAGCGGCAGGGAATTCCTACGAGCAGTACTTC. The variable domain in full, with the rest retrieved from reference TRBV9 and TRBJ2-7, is DSGVTQTPKHLITATGQRVTLRCSPRSGDLSVYWYQQSLDQGLQFLIQYYNGEERAKGNILERFSAQQFPDLHSELNLSSLELGDSALYFCASSVAAGNSYEQYFGPGTRLTVT.

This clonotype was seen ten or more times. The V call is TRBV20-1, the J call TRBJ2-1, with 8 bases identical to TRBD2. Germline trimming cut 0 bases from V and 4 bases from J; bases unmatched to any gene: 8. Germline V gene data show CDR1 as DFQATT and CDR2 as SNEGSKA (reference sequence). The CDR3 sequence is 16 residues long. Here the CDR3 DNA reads TGCAGTGCTAGAGATGGTAGCGGGGCGGGATACAATGAGCAGTTCTTC. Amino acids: CSARDGSGAGYNEQFF.

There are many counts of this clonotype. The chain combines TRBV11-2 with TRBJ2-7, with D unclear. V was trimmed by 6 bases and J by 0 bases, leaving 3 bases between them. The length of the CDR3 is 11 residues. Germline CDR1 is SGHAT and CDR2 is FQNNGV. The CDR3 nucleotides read TGTGCCAGCAGGATCTCCTACGAGCAGTACTTC. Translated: CASRISYEQYF. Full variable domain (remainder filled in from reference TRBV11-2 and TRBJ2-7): EAGVAQSPRYKIIEKRQSVAFWCNPISGHATLYWYQQILGQGPKLLIQFQNNGVVDDSQLPKDRFSAERLKGVDSTLKIQPAKLEDSAVYLCASRISYEQYFGPGTRLTVT.

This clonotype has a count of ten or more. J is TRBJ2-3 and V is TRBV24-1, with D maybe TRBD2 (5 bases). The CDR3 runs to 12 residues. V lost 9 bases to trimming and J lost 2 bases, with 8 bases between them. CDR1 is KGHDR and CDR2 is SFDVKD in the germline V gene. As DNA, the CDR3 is TGTGCCACCCAAGACTACACAGATACGCAGTATTTT. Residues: CATQDYTDTQYF.

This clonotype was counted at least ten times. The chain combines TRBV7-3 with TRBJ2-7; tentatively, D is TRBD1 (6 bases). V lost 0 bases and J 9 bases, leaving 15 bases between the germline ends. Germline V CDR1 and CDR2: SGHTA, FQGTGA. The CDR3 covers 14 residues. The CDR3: CASSLTGLGGRQYF. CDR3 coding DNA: TGTGCCAGCAGCTTAACGGGTCTAGGGGGAAGGCAGTACTTC.

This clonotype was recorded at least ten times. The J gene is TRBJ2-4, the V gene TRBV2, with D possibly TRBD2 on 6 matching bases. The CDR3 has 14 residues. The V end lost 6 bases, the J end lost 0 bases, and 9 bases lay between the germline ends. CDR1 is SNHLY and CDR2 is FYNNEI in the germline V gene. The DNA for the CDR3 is TGTGCCAGCAGCGGGGGAATAGCCAAAAACATTCAGTACTTC. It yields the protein CASSGGIAKNIQYF.

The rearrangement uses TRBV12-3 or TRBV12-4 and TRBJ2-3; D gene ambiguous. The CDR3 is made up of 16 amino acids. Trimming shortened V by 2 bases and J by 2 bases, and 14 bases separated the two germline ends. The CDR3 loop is CASSLKPRHPTDTQYF. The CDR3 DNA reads TGTGCCAGCAGTTTAAAGCCCCGCCACCCCACAGATACGCAGTATTTT.

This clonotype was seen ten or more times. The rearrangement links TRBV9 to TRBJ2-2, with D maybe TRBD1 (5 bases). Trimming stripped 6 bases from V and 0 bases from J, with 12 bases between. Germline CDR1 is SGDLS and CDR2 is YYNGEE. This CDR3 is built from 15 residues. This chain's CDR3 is CASKETETNTGELFF. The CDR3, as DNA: TGTGCCAGCAAGGAGACAGAAACGAACACCGGGGAGCTGTTTTTT.

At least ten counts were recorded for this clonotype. The CDR3 region has the DNA TGCAGCGTTGAAATTCATTTTGGGACTAGCGGACCGTACAATGAGCAGTTCTTC. This codes for CSVEIHFGTSGPYNEQFF. The V and J genes are TRBV29-1 and TRBJ2-1; TRBD2 aligns across 11 bases. The CDR3 contains 18 residues. CDR1 is SQVTM and CDR2 is ANQGSEA in the germline V gene. J gave up 4 bases and V 2 bases, and 13 bases lay outside the gene matches.

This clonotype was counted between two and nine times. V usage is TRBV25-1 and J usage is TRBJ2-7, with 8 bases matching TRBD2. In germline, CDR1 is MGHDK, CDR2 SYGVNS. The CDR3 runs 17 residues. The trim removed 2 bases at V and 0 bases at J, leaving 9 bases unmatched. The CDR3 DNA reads TGTGCCAGCAGTGAAGATTCGGGACTAGAGTTCTCCTACGAGCAGTACTTC. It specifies CASSEDSGLEFSYEQYF.

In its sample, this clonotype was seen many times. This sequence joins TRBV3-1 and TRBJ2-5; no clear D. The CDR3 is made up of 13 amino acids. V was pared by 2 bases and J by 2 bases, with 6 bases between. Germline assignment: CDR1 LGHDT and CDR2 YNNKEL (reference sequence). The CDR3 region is CASSQNLQETQYF. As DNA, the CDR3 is TGTGCCAGCAGCCAAAACCTACAAGAGACCCAGTACTTC.

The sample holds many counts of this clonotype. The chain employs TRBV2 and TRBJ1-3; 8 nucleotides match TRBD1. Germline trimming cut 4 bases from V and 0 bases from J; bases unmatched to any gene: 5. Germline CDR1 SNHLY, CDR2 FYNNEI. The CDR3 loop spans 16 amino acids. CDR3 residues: CASSAGQGLSGNTIYF. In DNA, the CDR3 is TGTGCCAGCAGTGCCGGACAGGGCCTCTCTGGAAACACCATATATTTT.

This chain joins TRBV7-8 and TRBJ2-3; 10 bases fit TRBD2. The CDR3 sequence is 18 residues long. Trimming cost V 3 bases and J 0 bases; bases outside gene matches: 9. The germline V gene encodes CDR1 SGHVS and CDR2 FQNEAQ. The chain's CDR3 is CASSLSERGGRSTDTQYF. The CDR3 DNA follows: TGTGCCAGCAGCTTGAGTGAGCGGGGGGGCCGGAGCACAGATACGCAGTATTTT.

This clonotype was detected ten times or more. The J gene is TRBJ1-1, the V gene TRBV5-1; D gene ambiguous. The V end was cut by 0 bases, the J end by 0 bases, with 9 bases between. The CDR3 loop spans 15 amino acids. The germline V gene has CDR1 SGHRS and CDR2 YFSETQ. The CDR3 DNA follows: TGCGCCAGCAGCTTGGCACCAGGACTGAACACTGAAGCTTTCTTT. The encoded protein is CASSLAPGLNTEAFF. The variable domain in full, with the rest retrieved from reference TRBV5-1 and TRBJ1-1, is KAGVTQTPRYLIKTRGQQVTLSCSPISGHRSVSWYQQTPGQGLQFLFEYFSETQRNKGNFPGRFSGRQFSNSRSEMNVSTLELGDSALYLCASSLAPGLNTEAFFGQGTRLTVV.

DNA for the CDR3: TGTGCCAGCAGCTTAGCTACAGGGGGCGCATATGGCTACACCTTC. This translates into CASSLATGGAYGYTF. The chain uses TRBV7-8 and TRBJ1-2; the match to TRBD1 covers 9 bases. Germline CDR1 reads SGHVS; CDR2 reads FQNEAQ. J lost 5 bases, V lost 0 bases, and 4 bases had no gene match. CDR3 size: 15 residues.